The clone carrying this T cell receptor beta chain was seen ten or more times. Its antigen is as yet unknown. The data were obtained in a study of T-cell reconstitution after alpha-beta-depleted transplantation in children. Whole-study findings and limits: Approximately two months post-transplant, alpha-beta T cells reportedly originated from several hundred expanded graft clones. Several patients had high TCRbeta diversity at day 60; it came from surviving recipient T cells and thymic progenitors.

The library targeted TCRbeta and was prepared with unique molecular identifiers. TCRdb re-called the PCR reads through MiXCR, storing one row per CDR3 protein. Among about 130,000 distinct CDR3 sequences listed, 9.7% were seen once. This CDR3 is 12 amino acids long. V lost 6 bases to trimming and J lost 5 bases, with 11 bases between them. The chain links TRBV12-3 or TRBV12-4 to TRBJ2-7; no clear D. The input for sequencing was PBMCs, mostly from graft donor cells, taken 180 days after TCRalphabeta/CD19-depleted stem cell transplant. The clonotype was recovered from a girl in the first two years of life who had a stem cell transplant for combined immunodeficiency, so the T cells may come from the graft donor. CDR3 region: CASSRRWDEQYF. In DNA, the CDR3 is TGTGCCAGCAGCCGTCGTTGGGACGAGCAGTACTTC.